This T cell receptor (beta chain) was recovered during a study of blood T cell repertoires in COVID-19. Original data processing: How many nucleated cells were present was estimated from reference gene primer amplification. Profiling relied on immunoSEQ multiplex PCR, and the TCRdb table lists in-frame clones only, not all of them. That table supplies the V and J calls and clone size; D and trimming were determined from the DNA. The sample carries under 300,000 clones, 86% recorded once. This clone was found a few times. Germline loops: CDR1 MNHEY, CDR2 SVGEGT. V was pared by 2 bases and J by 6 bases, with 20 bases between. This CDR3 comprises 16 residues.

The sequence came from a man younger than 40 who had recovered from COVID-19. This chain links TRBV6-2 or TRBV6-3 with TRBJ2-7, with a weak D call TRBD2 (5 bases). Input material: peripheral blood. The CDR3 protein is CASSYSEDSPVGEQYF. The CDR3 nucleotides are TGTGCCAGCAGTTACAGCGAGGACTCCCCGGTAGGCGAGCAGTACTTC.